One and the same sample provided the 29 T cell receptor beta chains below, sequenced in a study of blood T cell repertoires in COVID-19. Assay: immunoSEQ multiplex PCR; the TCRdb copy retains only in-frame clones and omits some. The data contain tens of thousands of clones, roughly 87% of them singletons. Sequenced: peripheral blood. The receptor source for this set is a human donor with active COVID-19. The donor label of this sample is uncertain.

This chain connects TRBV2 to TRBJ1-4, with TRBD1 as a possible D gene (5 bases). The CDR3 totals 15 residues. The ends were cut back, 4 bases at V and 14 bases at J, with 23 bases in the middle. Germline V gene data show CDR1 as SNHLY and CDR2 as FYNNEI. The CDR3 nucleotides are TGTGCCAGCAGTGTGACAGAGATGAGTTTTTCTTTCCTGTTTTTT. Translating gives CASSVTEMSFSFLFF.

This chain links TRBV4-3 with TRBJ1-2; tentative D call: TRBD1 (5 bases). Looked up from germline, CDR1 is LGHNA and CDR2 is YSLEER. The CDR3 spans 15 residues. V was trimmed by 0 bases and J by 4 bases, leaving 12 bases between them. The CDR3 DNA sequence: TGCGCCAGCAGCCAAGACAGGGATCTGGGCTATGGCTACACCTTC. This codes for CASSQDRDLGYGYTF.

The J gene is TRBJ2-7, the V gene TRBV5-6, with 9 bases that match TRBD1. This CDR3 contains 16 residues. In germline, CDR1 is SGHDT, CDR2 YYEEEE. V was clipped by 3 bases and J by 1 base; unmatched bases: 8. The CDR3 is CASSSKGQGKSYEQYF. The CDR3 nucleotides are TGTGCCAGCAGCTCCAAAGGACAGGGGAAATCCTACGAGCAGTACTTC.

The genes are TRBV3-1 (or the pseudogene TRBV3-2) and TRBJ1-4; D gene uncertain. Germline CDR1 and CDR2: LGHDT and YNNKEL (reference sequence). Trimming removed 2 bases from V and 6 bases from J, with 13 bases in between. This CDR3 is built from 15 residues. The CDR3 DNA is TGTGCCAGCAGCCAAAGAGGAGGAGGCGATGAAAAACTGTTTTTT. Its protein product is CASSQRGGGDEKLFF.

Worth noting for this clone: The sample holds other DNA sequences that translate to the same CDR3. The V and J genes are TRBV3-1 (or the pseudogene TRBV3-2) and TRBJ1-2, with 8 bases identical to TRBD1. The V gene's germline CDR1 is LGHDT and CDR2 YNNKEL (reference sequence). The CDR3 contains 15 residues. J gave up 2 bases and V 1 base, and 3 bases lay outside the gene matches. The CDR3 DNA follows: TGTGCCAGCAGCCAAGCAGGGGGCGGCAACTATGGCTACACCTTC. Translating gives CASSQAGGGNYGYTF.

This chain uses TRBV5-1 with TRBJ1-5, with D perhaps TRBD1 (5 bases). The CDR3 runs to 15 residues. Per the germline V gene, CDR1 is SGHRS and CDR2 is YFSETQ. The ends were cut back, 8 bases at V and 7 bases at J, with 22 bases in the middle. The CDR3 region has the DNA TGCGCCAGTAAACCAAATTCAGGGCGGGAGCAGCCCCAGCATTTT. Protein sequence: CASKPNSGREQPQHF.

The CDR3: CASSSRGADEQYF. The CDR3 coding sequence is TGTGCCAGCAGCTCGCGGGGGGCGGACGAGCAGTACTTC. The chain has TRBV5-4 and TRBJ2-7; 8 bases match TRBD2. Germline assignment: CDR1 SGHNT and CDR2 YYREEE (reference sequence). The CDR3 spans 13 residues. Germline trimming cut 3 bases from V and 5 bases from J; bases unmatched to any gene: 4.

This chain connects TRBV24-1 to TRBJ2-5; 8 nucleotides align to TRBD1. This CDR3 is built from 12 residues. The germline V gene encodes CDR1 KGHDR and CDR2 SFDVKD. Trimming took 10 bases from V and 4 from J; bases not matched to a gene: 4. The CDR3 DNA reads TGTGCCACGCTCAGGGGGCTAGAGACCCAGTACTTC. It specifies CATLRGLETQYF.

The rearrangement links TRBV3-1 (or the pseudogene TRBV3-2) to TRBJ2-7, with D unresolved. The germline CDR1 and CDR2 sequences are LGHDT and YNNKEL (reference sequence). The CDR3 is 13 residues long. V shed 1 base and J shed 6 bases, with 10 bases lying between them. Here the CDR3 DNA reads TGTGCCAGCAGCCAAGGTCACAGAAGCGAGCAGTACTTC. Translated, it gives CASSQGHRSEQYF.

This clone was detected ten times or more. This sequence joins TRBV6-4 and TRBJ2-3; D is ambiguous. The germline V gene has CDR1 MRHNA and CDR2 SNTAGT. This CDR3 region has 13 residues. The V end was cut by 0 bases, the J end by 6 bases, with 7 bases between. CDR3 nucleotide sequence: TGTGCCAGCAGTGACTCCACAGAGGATACGCAGTATTTT. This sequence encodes CASSDSTEDTQYF.

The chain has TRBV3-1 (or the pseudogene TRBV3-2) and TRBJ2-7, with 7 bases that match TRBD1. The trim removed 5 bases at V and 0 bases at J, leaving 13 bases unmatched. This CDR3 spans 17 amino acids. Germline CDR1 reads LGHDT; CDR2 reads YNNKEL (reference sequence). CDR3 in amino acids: CASSRQQVGGLSYEQYF. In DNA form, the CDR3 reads TGTGCCAGCAGCAGACAACAGGTAGGGGGCCTCTCCTACGAGCAGTACTTC.

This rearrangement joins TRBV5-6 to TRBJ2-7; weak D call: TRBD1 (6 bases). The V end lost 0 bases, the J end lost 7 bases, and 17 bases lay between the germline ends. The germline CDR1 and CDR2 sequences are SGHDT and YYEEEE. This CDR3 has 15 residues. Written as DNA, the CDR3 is TGTGCCAGCAGCTTGGCACGACAGGTTAGAGTTGAGCAGTACTTC. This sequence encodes CASSLARQVRVEQYF. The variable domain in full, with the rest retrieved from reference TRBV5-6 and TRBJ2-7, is DAGVTQSPTHLIKTRGQQVTLRCSPKSGHDTVSWYQQALGQGPQFIFQYYEEEERQRGNFPDRFSGHQFPNYSSELNVNALLLGDSALYLCASSLARQVRVEQYFGPGTRLTVT.

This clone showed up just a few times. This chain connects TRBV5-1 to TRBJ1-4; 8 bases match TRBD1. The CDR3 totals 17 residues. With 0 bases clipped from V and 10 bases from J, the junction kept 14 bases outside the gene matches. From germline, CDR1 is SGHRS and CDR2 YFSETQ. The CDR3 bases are TGCGCCAGCAGCTTGGCCCCGAGTGAGGCAGGGGGCCGAAAACTGTTTTTT. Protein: CASSLAPSEAGGRKLFF.

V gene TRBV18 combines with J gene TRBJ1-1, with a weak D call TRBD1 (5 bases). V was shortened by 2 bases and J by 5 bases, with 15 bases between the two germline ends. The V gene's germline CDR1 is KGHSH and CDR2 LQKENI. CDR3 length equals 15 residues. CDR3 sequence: CASSPRMGGWTEAFF. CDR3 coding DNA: TGTGCCAGCTCACCAAGGATGGGGGGTTGGACTGAAGCTTTCTTT.

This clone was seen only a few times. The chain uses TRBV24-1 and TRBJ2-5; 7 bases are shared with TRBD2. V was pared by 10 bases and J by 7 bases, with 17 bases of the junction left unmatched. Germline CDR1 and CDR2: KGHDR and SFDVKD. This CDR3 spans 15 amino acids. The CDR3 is CATSTPGRGRGTQYF. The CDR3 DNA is TGTGCCACGAGTACCCCGGGACGAGGGAGGGGGACCCAGTACTTC.

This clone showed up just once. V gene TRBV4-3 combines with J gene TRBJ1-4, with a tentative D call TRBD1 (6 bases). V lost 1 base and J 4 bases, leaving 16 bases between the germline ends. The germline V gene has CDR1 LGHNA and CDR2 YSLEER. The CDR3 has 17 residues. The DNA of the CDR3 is TGCGCCAGCAGCCAAGGCCAGGACAGCGAACTTAATGAAAAACTGTTTTTT. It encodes CASSQGQDSELNEKLFF.

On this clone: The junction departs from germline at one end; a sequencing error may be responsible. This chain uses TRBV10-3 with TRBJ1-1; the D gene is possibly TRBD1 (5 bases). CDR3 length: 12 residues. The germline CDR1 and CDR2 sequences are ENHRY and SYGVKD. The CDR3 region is CAISERGPEIIF. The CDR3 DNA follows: TGTGCCATCAGTGAGAGGGGCCCCGAGATTATCTTT.

The CDR3 coding sequence is TGTGCCAGCAGCTCGACTAGCGGGGGCCCTAGGGGGGAGCTGTTTTTT. It is translated as CASSSTSGGPRGELFF. The chain employs TRBV9 and TRBJ2-2, with TRBD2 matching 12 bases. Germline V CDR1 and CDR2: SGDLS, YYNGEE. V shed 4 bases and J 8 bases; nucleotides not matched to a gene: 9. CDR3 length equals 16 residues.

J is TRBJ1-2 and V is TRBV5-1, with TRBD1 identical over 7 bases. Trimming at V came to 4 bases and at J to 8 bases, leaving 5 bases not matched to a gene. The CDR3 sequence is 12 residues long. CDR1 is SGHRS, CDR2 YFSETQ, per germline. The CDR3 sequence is CASSRTGGGYTF. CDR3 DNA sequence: TGCGCCAGCAGCCGGACAGGTGGGGGCTACACCTTC.

Written as DNA, the CDR3 is TGTGCCAGCAGTTCCTCGACTAGAACAGATACGCAGTATTTT. This gives the protein CASSSSTRTDTQYF. V and J are TRBV27 and TRBJ2-3; possible D gene TRBD2, 6 bases. Trimming took off 4 bases at V and 3 bases at J, with 11 bases between the two ends. The CDR3 has 14 residues. CDR1 is MNHEY and CDR2 is SMNVEV in the germline V gene (reference sequence).

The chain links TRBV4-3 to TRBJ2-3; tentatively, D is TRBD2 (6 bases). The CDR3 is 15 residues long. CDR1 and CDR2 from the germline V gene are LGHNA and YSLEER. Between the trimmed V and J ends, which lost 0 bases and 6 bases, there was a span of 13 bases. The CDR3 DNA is TGCGCCAGCAGCCAAGATTCCGGGGGAGCGGATACGCAGTATTTT. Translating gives CASSQDSGGADTQYF.

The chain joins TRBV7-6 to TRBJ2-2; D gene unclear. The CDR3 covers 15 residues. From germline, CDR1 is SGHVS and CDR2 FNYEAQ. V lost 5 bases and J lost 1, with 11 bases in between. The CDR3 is CASSPNRMNTGELFF. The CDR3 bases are TGTGCCAGCAGCCCGAACAGAATGAACACCGGGGAGCTGTTTTTT.

The CDR3: CASSPGDGDTEAFF. The CDR3 DNA reads TGTGCCAGCAGCCCTGGAGACGGGGACACTGAAGCTTTCTTT. The genes are TRBV4-2 and TRBJ1-1; no definite D call. Germline lookup yields CDR1 LGHNA and CDR2 YNFKEQ. Trimming cost V 4 bases and J 3 bases, with 12 bases left between them. CDR3 length: 14 amino acids.

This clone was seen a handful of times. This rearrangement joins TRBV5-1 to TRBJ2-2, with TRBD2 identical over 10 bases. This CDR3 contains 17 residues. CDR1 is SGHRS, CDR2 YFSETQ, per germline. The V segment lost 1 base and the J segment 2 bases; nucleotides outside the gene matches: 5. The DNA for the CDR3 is TGCGCCAGCAGCTTGAGTTTAGCGGGGGGAAACACCGGGGAGCTGTTTTTT. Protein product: CASSLSLAGGNTGELFF.

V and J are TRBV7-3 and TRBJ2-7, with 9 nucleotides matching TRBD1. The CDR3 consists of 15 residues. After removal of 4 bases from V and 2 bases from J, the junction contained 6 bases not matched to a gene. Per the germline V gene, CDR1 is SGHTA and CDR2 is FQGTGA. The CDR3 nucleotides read TGTGCCAGCAGCTCAGCGGGACAGGGCCCCTACGAGCAGTACTTC. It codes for CASSSAGQGPYEQYF.

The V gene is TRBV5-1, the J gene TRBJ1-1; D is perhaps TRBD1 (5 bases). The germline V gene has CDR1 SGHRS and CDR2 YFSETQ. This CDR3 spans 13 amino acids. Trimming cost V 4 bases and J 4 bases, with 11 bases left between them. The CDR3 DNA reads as TGCGCCAGCAGCCTAAGGGGAGGCACTGAAGCTTTCTTT. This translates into CASSLRGGTEAFF. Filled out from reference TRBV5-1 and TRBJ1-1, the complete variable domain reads KAGVTQTPRYLIKTRGQQVTLSCSPISGHRSVSWYQQTPGQGLQFLFEYFSETQRNKGNFPGRFSGRQFSNSRSEMNVSTLELGDSALYLCASSLRGGTEAFFGQGTRLTVV.

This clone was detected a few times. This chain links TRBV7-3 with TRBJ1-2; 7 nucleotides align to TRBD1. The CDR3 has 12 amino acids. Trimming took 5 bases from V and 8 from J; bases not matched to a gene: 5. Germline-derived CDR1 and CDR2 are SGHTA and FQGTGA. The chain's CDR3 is CASSPTGVGYTF. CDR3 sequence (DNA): TGTGCCAGCAGCCCAACAGGGGTCGGCTACACCTTC.

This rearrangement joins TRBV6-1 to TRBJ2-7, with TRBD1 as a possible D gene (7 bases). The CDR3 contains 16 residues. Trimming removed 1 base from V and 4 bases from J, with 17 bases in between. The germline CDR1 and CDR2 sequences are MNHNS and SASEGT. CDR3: CASSEVGGGGIYEQYF. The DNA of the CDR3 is TGTGCCAGCAGTGAAGTAGGAGGGGGCGGTATTTACGAGCAGTACTTC.

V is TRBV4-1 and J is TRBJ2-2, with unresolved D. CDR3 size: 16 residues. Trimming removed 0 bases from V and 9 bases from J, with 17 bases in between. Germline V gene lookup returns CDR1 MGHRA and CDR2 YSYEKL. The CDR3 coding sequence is TGCGCCAGCAGCCAAGAAGGAACGGGTGGGTTCAGGGAGCTGTTTTTT. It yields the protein CASSQEGTGGFRELFF.